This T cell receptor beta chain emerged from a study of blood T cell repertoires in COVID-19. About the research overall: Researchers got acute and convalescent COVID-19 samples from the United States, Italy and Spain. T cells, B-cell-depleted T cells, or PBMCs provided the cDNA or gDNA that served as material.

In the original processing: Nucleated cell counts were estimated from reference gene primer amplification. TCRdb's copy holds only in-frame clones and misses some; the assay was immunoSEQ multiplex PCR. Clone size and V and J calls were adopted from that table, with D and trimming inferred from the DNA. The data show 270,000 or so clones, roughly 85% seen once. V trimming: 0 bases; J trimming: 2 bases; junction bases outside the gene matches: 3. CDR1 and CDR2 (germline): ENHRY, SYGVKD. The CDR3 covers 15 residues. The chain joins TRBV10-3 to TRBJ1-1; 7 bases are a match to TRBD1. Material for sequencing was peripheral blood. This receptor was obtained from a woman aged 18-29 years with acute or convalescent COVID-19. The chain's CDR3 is CAISESGGRNTEAFF. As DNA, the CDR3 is TGTGCCATCAGTGAGTCAGGGGGCCGCAACACTGAAGCTTTCTTT.